This is a list of T cell receptor beta chains from one sample in a study of blood T cell repertoires in COVID-19. Sequencing was performed with immunoSEQ multiplex PCR; in TCRdb, only in-frame clones are kept and a portion is missing. The sample shows approximately 110,000 clones, 85% of them seen only once. Sequencing was carried out using peripheral blood. The receptors here all came from a human donor in a cohort sampled during active COVID-19. The CDR3 runs from the conserved cysteine through the conserved F or W. The D gene is left open where the match is weak. Expanded clones get a size class; other rows say once, few or many, or leave the size out.

size,D,V,length,J,DNA,CDR3
-,-,TRBV7-8,17,TRBJ1-6,TGTGCCAGCAGCTTAGCGAGGGGAGGGCCCTATAATTCACCCCTCCACTTT,CASSLARGGPYNSPLHF
-,TRBD2,TRBV27,18,TRBJ2-3,TGTGCCAGCAGTACTCTGGGGACTAGCGGGGTTCGCACAGATACGCAGTATTTT,CASSTLGTSGVRTDTQYF
-,-,TRBV27,14,TRBJ2-3,TGTGCCAGCAGTTTCGGGGTCGCCACAGATACGCAGTATTTT,CASSFGVATDTQYF
-,TRBD1,TRBV6-5,14,TRBJ1-1,TGTGCCAGCAGTTACCGACCGGACAGGTTAGAAGCTTTCTTT,CASSYRPDRLEAFF
-,TRBD1,TRBV6-5,15,TRBJ1-5,TGTGCCTCCGGGAGAGGGACAGGGTTTGGCCAGCCCCAGCATTTT,CASGRGTGFGQPQHF
-,TRBD2,TRBV11-2,15,TRBJ2-5,TGTGCCAGCAGCCTTAGCGGGGGGGCTGGAGAGACCCAGTACTTC,CASSLSGGAGETQYF
few,-,TRBV10-3,14,TRBJ1-3,TGTGCCATCAGACTCCAGGTCTCTGGAAACACCATATATTTT,CAIRLQVSGNTIYF
-,-,TRBV9,13,TRBJ1-1,TGTGCCAGCAGCGTCTCCGGTAACACTGAAGCTTTCTTT,CASSVSGNTEAFF
-,TRBD1,TRBV28,14,TRBJ1-5,TGTGCCAGCAGTCGGGACAGACCCAATCAGCCCCAGCATTTT,CASSRDRPNQPQHF
-,-,TRBV6-1,15,TRBJ1-6,TGTGCCAGCAGTGAGGGAGGGACATTGAATTCACCCCTCCACTTT,CASSEGGTLNSPLHF
-,TRBD1,TRBV4-2,14,TRBJ1-1,TGTGCCAGCAGCCCGGGGACAGAGAACACTGAAGCTTTCTTT,CASSPGTENTEAFF
once,TRBD2,TRBV6-5,14,TRBJ2-7,TGTGCCAGCACTAACGGACTAGCGGGGGCTGAGCAGTACTTC,CASTNGLAGAEQYF
-,TRBD1,TRBV6-5,15,TRBJ2-3,TGTGCCAGCAGTACCAGGGACAGGGGATTCGATACGCAGTATTTT,CASSTRDRGFDTQYF
-,-,TRBV6-5,13,TRBJ2-1,TGTGCCAGCAGAACCACAGGGTACAATGAGCAGTTCTTC,CASRTTGYNEQFF